This T cell receptor beta chain came from a study of Tregs in tolerant kidney transplant recipients. Study conclusions and caveats: Tregs expanded with activated donor B cells seemed most donor-specific.

A remark on this clone: Antigen specificity is unknown.

V was trimmed by 4 bases and J by 2 bases, leaving 9 bases between them. Germline loops: CDR1 SGHNT, CDR2 YYREEE (reference sequence). The CDR3 is 13 residues long. Clones were sequenced by immunoSEQ multiplex PCR, and TCRdb holds only the in-frame ones, with some missing. The repertoire holds some 55,000 clones, with 70% to 90% as singletons. The sample consisted of Tregs from blood, taken before the transplant. This TCR derives from a human donor who received a combined kidney and bone marrow transplant. This sequence joins TRBV5-4 and TRBJ2-5, with a weak D call TRBD2 (5 bases). Here the CDR3 reads CASSADWQETQYF. CDR3 coding DNA: TGTGCCAGCAGCGCGGACTGGCAAGAGACCCAGTACTTC.